This TCR beta chain was profiled in a study of blood T cell repertoires in COVID-19. The CDR3 extends over 14 amino acids. V was cut by 6 bases and J by 4 bases, with 13 bases left in between. CDR1 is LNHNV and CDR2 is YYDKDF in the germline V gene (reference sequence). Using immunoSEQ multiplex PCR, the repertoire was profiled, and TCRdb retains in-frame clones only, with some absent. The sample yields roughly 70,000 clones, roughly 80% seen once. The source of this sequence is a man in his fifties or sixties with acute or convalescent COVID-19. V gene TRBV15 combines with J gene TRBJ1-5; the D gene is possibly TRBD1 (5 bases). The sample taken for sequencing was peripheral blood. The CDR3 loop is CATRAGGTNQPQHF. The CDR3 DNA follows: TGTGCCACCAGGGCGGGGGGGACGAATCAGCCCCAGCATTTT.